This T cell receptor beta chain was profiled in a study of control samples from healthy donors and cancer patients. Only in-frame clones appear in the TCRdb table, and some are missing; sequencing was by immunoSEQ multiplex PCR. The sample lists roughly 86,000 clones, roughly 89% occurring once. This clone appeared a single time. This clonotype was sampled from a young man in good health. The specimen was blood.

As DNA, the CDR3 is TGTGCCAGTCGGGGACAGGGACAGGGCCAGCCCCAGCATTTT. The encoded protein is CASRGQGQGQPQHF. V and J are TRBV2 and TRBJ1-5; 9 bases match TRBD1. Unmatched junction bases numbered 10, after V lost 9 bases and J lost 7 bases. This CDR3 has 14 residues. CDR1 is SNHLY, CDR2 FYNNEI, per germline.